A single T cell receptor beta chain is shown here with its context. Its antigen target is currently unknown. Nothing much larger sits one base from this clone, and base qualities are not available. The CDR3 numbers 13 residues from cysteine through phenylalanine. This entry keeps only the CDR3 DNA: 39 bases, framed from base 1. The germline V gene (reference sequence) supplies CDR1 DFQATT and CDR2 SNEGSKA. Between the V and J ends, shortened by 3 bases and 4 bases respectively, the junction contains 9 bases. This sample was taken from a study of blood T cell repertoires in COVID-19 (dated by TCRdb to about 2020). Concerning the study at large: Collaborator samples came from the United States, Italy and Spain and covered acute and convalescent phases of COVID-19. The material from the prospective study consisted of cDNA or gDNA derived from T cells, B-cell-depleted T cells, or PBMCs. The repertoires were made available in a free public database intended to serve as a resource for research on the immune response to SARS-CoV-2. Where HLA class I and class II types were available, the types were taken from metadata supplied by the sample provider, not from assay-based typing. Nearly every sample came with metadata listing a de-identified subject ID, COVID-19 status, age in years and sex. The dataset comprised deeply sampled blood TCRbeta repertoires from subjects exposed to, actively infected with, or recovered from COVID-19. Samples came from the ongoing ImmuneRACE study (first 160 participants) plus 1,254 subjects from 6 global collaborators.

Whole blood was collected in K2EDTA tubes by collaborating institutions according to the institutions' own protocols. For TCRbeta analysis, collaborators shipped samples in one of three forms: frozen whole blood, isolated PBMCs, or DNA extracted from either of those sample types. What the study reported, not specific to this receptor: The quantity of clinical and demographic metadata differed by source and by participant and was supplied without curation.

TCRbeta CDR3 regions were amplified from genomic DNA by means of the immunoSEQ Assay, a bias-controlled multiplex PCR. Per the source publication's procedure: Within the assay, amplification of reference gene primers was used to estimate how many nucleated cells each sample contained. To quantify the absolute abundance of each unique TCRbeta CDR3 rearrangement, sequence reads were collapsed and filtered. For each sample, productive Simpson clonality was calculated as the square root of Simpson's diversity index over productive rearrangements. TCRdb took over this immuneACCESS table, retaining in-frame rearrangements with V and J assigned. Such tables are incomplete; in checked studies, under half of the missing clones stem from an unresolved V gene, and the remainder is unexplained. V and J calls and clone size are as listed in that table; D and trimming were resolved from the DNA. This sample lists 150,000 to 200,000 clones; approximately 85% were detected once. Roughly 9.8% of the sample is taken by the ten largest.

This clonotype was sampled from a human donor with active or convalescent COVID-19. The donor label of this sample is uncertain. The chain was built from TRBV20-1 and TRBJ2-2; the D region possibly corresponds to TRBD1 (6 bases align). Material for sequencing was peripheral blood. The CDR3 here reads CSASTRGTGELFF. The bases are TGCAGTGCTAGTACCAGGGGCACCGGGGAGCTGTTTTTT.